This entry lists 5 T cell receptor beta chains sequenced from one sample in a study of blood T cell repertoires in COVID-19. The protocol was immunoSEQ multiplex PCR, while the TCRdb copy is restricted to in-frame clones and leaves out a portion. Of about 160,000 clones listed, roughly 85% are singletons. The sample consisted of peripheral blood. All receptors come from a man aged 35 to 55 with acute or convalescent COVID-19.

This chain uses TRBV2 with TRBJ2-1; 9 bases agree with TRBD2. The CDR3 is 15 amino acids. Germline V gives CDR1 SNHLY, CDR2 FYNNEI. V lost 4 bases and J lost 6; bases outside the gene matches: 7. CDR3 nucleotide sequence: TGTGCCAGCAGTGCAGGGCTAGCGGGGAGCAATGAGCAGTTCTTC. This encodes CASSAGLAGSNEQFF.

The V and J genes are TRBV3-1 (or the pseudogene TRBV3-2) and TRBJ2-2; D is unresolved. This CDR3 is built from 16 residues. V shed 1 base and J shed 0 bases, with 9 bases lying between them. Germline V gene sequence: CDR1 LGHDT, CDR2 YNNKEL (reference sequence). The CDR3 is CASSQGFTANTGELFF. Here the CDR3 DNA reads TGTGCCAGCAGCCAAGGATTTACAGCGAACACCGGGGAGCTGTTTTTT.

The chain joins TRBV5-6 to TRBJ1-3; D ambiguous. Germline CDR1 reads SGHDT; CDR2 reads YYEEEE. The CDR3 loop spans 15 amino acids. The ends were cut back, 0 bases at V and 3 bases at J, with 10 bases in the middle. The DNA of the CDR3 is TGTGCCAGCAGCTTGGGGGCTCTCTATGGAAACACCATATATTTT. Protein: CASSLGALYGNTIYF. Full variable domain (outside the CDR3, taken from reference TRBV5-6 and TRBJ1-3): DAGVTQSPTHLIKTRGQQVTLRCSPKSGHDTVSWYQQALGQGPQFIFQYYEEEERQRGNFPDRFSGHQFPNYSSELNVNALLLGDSALYLCASSLGALYGNTIYFGEGSWLTVV.

This chain connects TRBV6-5 to TRBJ1-3, with D possibly being TRBD1 (5 bases). Germline V lookup: CDR1 MNHEY, CDR2 SVGAGI. The CDR3 has 15 residues. V lost 8 bases and J lost 0, with 14 bases in between. In DNA form, the CDR3 reads TGTGCCAGCTCTAGGGGTCCTAGCTCTGGAAACACCATATATTTT. Translation: CASSRGPSSGNTIYF.

The V gene is TRBV30, the J gene TRBJ1-6, with a weak D call TRBD1 (6 bases). The V end lost 5 bases, the J end lost 10 bases, and 18 bases lay between the germline ends. This CDR3 has 14 amino acids. CDR1 and CDR2 (germline): GTSNPN, SVGIG (reference sequence). CDR3 protein: CAWWEGTGRSPLHF. CDR3 DNA: TGTGCCTGGTGGGAAGGAACAGGGCGATCACCCCTCCACTTT. The full variable domain, its missing parts supplied by reference TRBV30 and TRBJ1-6, is SQTIHQWPATLVQPVGSPLSLECTVEGTSNPNLYWYRQAAGRGLQLLFYSVGIGQISSEVPQNLSASRPQDRQFILSSKKLLLSDSGFYLCAWWEGTGRSPLHFGNGTRLTVT.